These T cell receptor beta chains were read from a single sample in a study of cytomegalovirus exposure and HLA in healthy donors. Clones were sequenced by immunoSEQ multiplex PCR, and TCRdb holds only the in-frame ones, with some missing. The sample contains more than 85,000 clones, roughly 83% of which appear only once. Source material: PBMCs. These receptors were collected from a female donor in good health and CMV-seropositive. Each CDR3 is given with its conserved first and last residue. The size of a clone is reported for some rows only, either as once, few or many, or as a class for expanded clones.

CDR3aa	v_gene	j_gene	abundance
CASSYRDTEETQYF	TRBV4-1	TRBJ2-5	once
CASSLSSGTVEAFF	TRBV7-2	TRBJ1-1	NA
CASSIEGGRTQPQHF	TRBV19	TRBJ1-5	NA
CASSLGTSGLGLYEQYF	TRBV5-1	TRBJ2-7	NA
CASTGQGVGAKNSQYF	TRBV5-4	TRBJ2-4	NA
CASSRGGANRYF	TRBV11-2	TRBJ2-3	few
CASSRKSGQAYF	TRBV27	TRBJ2-7	NA
CASSKPRGTSRLPGNTIYF	TRBV21-1	TRBJ1-3	NA
CASSYDSVDTGELFF	TRBV6-6	TRBJ2-2	NA
CASSSPPGSSYNSPLHF	TRBV7-9	TRBJ1-6	NA
CASSLGQSTYEQYF	TRBV5-6	TRBJ2-7	NA
CASSLRTGKRGETQYF	TRBV7-2	TRBJ2-5	NA
CASSTGTPTRMDTQYF	TRBV19	TRBJ2-3	NA
CASSFLQGLGYTF	TRBV6-5	TRBJ1-2	NA
CASSRQGSGTEAFF	TRBV18	TRBJ1-1	NA
CASPRRAPGTEAFF	TRBV2	TRBJ1-1	NA
CSAGQPQYF	TRBV20-1	TRBJ2-5	NA
CASTASGGAYNEQFF	TRBV5-1	TRBJ2-1	NA
CASSPGTGPYNEQFF	TRBV2	TRBJ2-1	NA
CASSPLAGARTDTQYF	TRBV19	TRBJ2-3	NA
CASSEWGSGIKKFF	TRBV6-1	TRBJ2-1	NA
CASSEGSGGVRNTQYF	TRBV10-1	TRBJ2-3	few
CASMGGQWDYEQYF	TRBV6-1	TRBJ2-7	few
CAWSEGTGEGEQYF	TRBV30	TRBJ2-7	NA
CASGAGLRNEKLFF	TRBV7-9	TRBJ1-4	few